This T cell receptor beta chain originates from a study of post-analysis software for immune sequencing data (dated by TCRdb to between 2015 and 2017). About the study as a whole: The recorded disease courses included relapsing-remitting, secondary progressive and progressive-relapsing multiple sclerosis, and some patients had no subtype annotation. A subset of samples was prepared in parallel using single-end sample barcoding, then pooled and co-amplified after Illumina adapter ligation. The patient repertoires were compared against fewer than twelve previously published healthy control repertoires obtained from donors aged 6 to 25 years. The research as a whole found: The control group was slightly older than the multiple sclerosis patient group. Normalized Chao1 diversity was significantly lower in multiple sclerosis patients than controls, suggesting substantial peripheral T-cell clonal expansion. Significantly higher frequencies in patients than in controls were found for a handful of TRBV segments, including TRBV5-6, TRBV5-1 and TRBV20-1. Direct clustering with F measure showed strong co-clustering of samples prepared in the same batch, prompting a batch-effect correction.

The CDR1 and CDR2 encoded by the germline V gene (reference sequence) are DFQATT and SNEGSKA. The CDR3 sequence holds 16 residues, the cysteine and phenylalanine included. CDR3 DNA only is kept here, 48 bases in frame from base 1. The V end loses 4 bases and the J end loses 0 bases, and a stretch of 16 bases separates them. Receptor amplification or capture employed PCR. Sequencer: Illumina HiSeq 2500. Unique molecular identifiers were incorporated into TCR beta cDNA libraries to reduce PCR and sequencing biases. Approximately 500,000 cDNA molecules were obtained per 1 to 10 million input T cells, so each molecule approximated one T cell. The patient libraries were prepared and sequenced with the same protocol used for the earlier healthy control dataset. Samples belonging to the same batch were prepared together, multiplexed and sequenced on a shared HiSeq lane. The study's own analysis went as follows. MIGEC handled the raw barcoded reads, throwing out single-read molecular identifier groups before consensus assembly and CDR3 extraction. VDJtools was used for post-analysis of the clonotype tables, with diversity normalized by down-sampling every dataset to the smallest sample size. Repertoire overlap clustering matched CDR3 amino acid but not nucleotide sequences to correct batch-related cross-sample contamination. TCRdb reanalyzed the raw reads on its own, using fastp at Q25 for trimming and MiXCR for clone calling, and kept in-frame beta chains. Rows are unified per CDR3 protein, each entry keeping the most common DNA and genes. TCRdb's processing, not the study's, gives the V and J calls here. Counted in this sample were roughly 670,000 distinct CDR3 sequences; over 45% of them appeared once. The ten most abundant clones make up approximately 11% of the sample.

A remark on this clonotype: The specificity of this receptor is unknown. Base qualities were left out, and no much larger clone turns up one base away.

To demonstrate the VDJtools post-analysis software, the study profiled TCR beta repertoires from the peripheral blood of some 13 young patients with multiple sclerosis. The multiple sclerosis patients were children and adolescents between roughly 6 and 17 years of age. The chain uses TRBV20-1 and TRBJ2-4, with a tentative D gene TRBD1 over 6 matching bases. The origin of this receptor is a girl under 10 years old with multiple sclerosis. The sequenced material came from blood. The CDR3 is CSATPGGSVAKNIQYF. The sequence in DNA is TGCAGTGCTACCCCTGGGGGCTCTGTAGCCAAAAACATTCAGTACTTC.